This T cell receptor beta chain was sequenced in a study of blood T cell repertoires in COVID-19. Study-wide background: Some COVID-19 samples were acute and others convalescent; all came from the United States, Italy and Spain. Sources were T cells, B-cell-depleted T cells, or PBMCs; the material itself was cDNA or gDNA.

Original analysis: Nucleated cell number was recorded as an estimate derived from reference gene primer amplification. Only in-frame clones appear in the TCRdb table, and some are missing; sequencing was by immunoSEQ multiplex PCR. D and trimming come from the DNA, and the V and J calls and clone size come from that table. This table holds about 230,000 clones, 80% to 90% found once. The CDR3 has 12 amino acids. V lost 4 bases and J 6 bases, leaving 8 bases between the germline ends. The germline V gene encodes CDR1 MNHNY and CDR2 SVGAGI (reference sequence). The sequenced sample consisted of peripheral blood. The TCR originated in a woman aged 40-49 years who had recovered from COVID-19. The chain links TRBV6-6 to TRBJ2-3; D unclear. Here the CDR3 DNA reads TGTGCCAGCAGTTCGTTTTTGGATACGCAGTATTTT. Translated, it gives CASSSFLDTQYF.